This TCR beta chain was documented in a study of cytomegalovirus exposure and HLA in healthy donors. PCR amplification relied on 60 Vbeta primers (plus 13 Jbeta primers). Measured with immunoSEQ multiplex PCR; TCRdb has only the in-frame clones, and not every one. This listing includes 150,000 or so clones. Notes on this clone: Its target is not known.

Broader study findings: Confirmation was obtained in vitro that three CMV-associated chains are specific for CMV antigens.

The sequenced material came from PBMCs. The TCR originated in a woman between 45 and 65 years old in good health and CMV-seronegative.

This CDR3 is CASSLSGNQETQYF. CDR3 DNA sequence: TGTGCCAGCAGCTTAAGCGGGAACCAAGAGACCCAGTACTTC. The J gene is TRBJ2-5, the V gene TRBV7-2; 7 bases are shared with TRBD2. Trimming cost V 2 bases and J 0 bases; bases outside gene matches: 0. This CDR3 is 14 amino acids long. CDR1 is SGHTA, CDR2 FQGNSA, per germline.